These 15 T cell receptor beta chains share one sample of origin, sequenced in a study of graft-versus-host responses after intestinal transplantation. These receptors' targets are unknown. Profiled with immunoSEQ multiplex PCR; TCRdb holds only in-frame clones, not every one. The repertoire holds roughly 120,000 clones, with 75% to 95% as singletons. Material: unstimulated CD4+ T cells sorted from spleen or lymph node cells, obtained before intestinal transplant. All receptors come from a human donor who received an intestinal transplant.

This chain joins TRBV15 and TRBJ2-7; D is possibly TRBD1 (6 bases). CDR1 is LNHNV and CDR2 is YYDKDF in the germline V gene (reference sequence). The CDR3 is 15 residues long. Between the trimmed V and J ends, which lost 0 bases and 2 bases, there was a span of 11 bases. CDR3 sequence reads: CATSRDWGLTYEQYF. CDR3 coding DNA: TGTGCCACCAGCAGAGATTGGGGGCTTACCTACGAGCAGTACTTC.

The V call is TRBV5-8, the J call TRBJ1-1, with D possibly being TRBD1 (5 bases). Trimming stripped 4 bases from V and 4 bases from J, with 17 bases between. CDR1 is SGHTS and CDR2 is YDEGEE in the germline V gene. The CDR3 totals 15 residues. CDR3 sequence reads: CASSGQRAGSTEAFF. Written as DNA, the CDR3 is TGTGCCAGCAGCGGTCAGCGGGCAGGGAGCACTGAAGCTTTCTTT.

The chain combines TRBV28 with TRBJ2-1; 7 bases line up with TRBD2. The J segment lost 9 bases and the V segment lost 2 bases, leaving 7 bases of the junction unmatched. This CDR3 has 14 residues. The germline gives CDR1 MDHEN, CDR2 SYDVKM. The CDR3: CASSLGGRAAEQFF. The CDR3 region has the DNA TGTGCCAGCAGTTTAGGTGGGAGGGCCGCTGAGCAGTTCTTC.

The chain joins TRBV6-1 to TRBJ2-2; the D gene is possibly TRBD1 (6 bases). CDR1 MNHNS and CDR2 SASEGT come from the germline V gene. V was cut by 7 bases and J by 3 bases, with 12 bases left in between. The CDR3 has 14 residues. The CDR3 sequence is CASKANRDTGELFF. CDR3 coding DNA: TGTGCCAGCAAAGCGAACAGGGACACCGGGGAGCTGTTTTTT.

V is TRBV19 and J is TRBJ1-5; TRBD1 is a possible D gene (5 bases). V was trimmed by 7 bases and J by 3 bases, leaving 10 bases between them. The CDR3 has 13 residues. The germline V gene has CDR1 LNHDA and CDR2 SQIVND (reference sequence). The chain's CDR3 is CASMGQFNQPQHF. CDR3 bases: TGTGCCAGTATGGGGCAGTTCAATCAGCCCCAGCATTTT.

The J gene is TRBJ2-7, the V gene TRBV28; 9 bases fit TRBD1. The germline V gene encodes CDR1 MDHEN and CDR2 SYDVKM. V trimming: 5 bases; J trimming: 7 bases; junction bases outside the gene matches: 12. The CDR3 sequence is 15 residues long. The CDR3 region is CASSPPNRGQGEQYF. DNA of the CDR3: TGTGCCAGCAGTCCACCCAACAGGGGGCAGGGGGAGCAGTACTTC.

The chain combines TRBV11-2 with TRBJ2-1, with 9 bases matching TRBD1. Germline-derived CDR1 and CDR2 are SGHAT and FQNNGV. V lost 2 bases, J lost 7 bases, and 9 bases stayed unmatched. CDR3 length: 16 amino acids. The CDR3, as DNA: TGTGCCAGCAGCTTACATCCCGGGACAGGGAAAAATGAGCAGTTCTTC. Encoded protein: CASSLHPGTGKNEQFF.

The gene calls are TRBV10-1 and TRBJ2-3, with 8 bases aligning to TRBD1. The J segment lost 5 bases and the V segment lost 6 bases, leaving 4 bases of the junction unmatched. The germline V gene has CDR1 WNHNN and CDR2 SYGVQD (reference sequence). The CDR3 contains 13 residues. CDR3 nucleotide sequence: TGCGCCAGCAGGACAGGGGCAAAAGATACGCAGTATTTT. This codes for CASRTGAKDTQYF.

This clone was recorded a few times. The rearrangement joins TRBV10-3 to TRBJ1-2, with TRBD1 as a possible D gene (5 bases). Germline V gives CDR1 ENHRY, CDR2 SYGVKD. The CDR3 spans 17 residues. The ends were cut back, 0 bases at V and 1 base at J, with 15 bases in the middle. In DNA form, the CDR3 reads TGTGCCATCAGTGAGTCGGAACAGGCAAGGGGTAACTATGGCTACACCTTC. This sequence encodes CAISESEQARGNYGYTF.

This chain connects TRBV11-2 to TRBJ1-1, with D perhaps TRBD1 (6 bases). Germline lookup yields CDR1 SGHAT and CDR2 FQNNGV. The CDR3 runs to 13 residues. V lost 5 bases and J lost 7, with 14 bases in between. The CDR3 loop is CASSPRQDGEAFF. The CDR3, as DNA: TGTGCCAGCAGCCCCAGACAGGACGGTGAAGCTTTCTTT.

The chain has TRBV5-1 and TRBJ1-1; the D is unclear. The CDR3 runs 16 residues. Trimming removed 5 bases at V and 0 bases at J, with 17 bases between. Germline V gene lookup returns CDR1 SGHRS and CDR2 YFSETQ. The DNA of the CDR3 is TGCGCCAGCAGTCCTATTCCAGAGGGTATGAACACTGAAGCTTTCTTT. Protein: CASSPIPEGMNTEAFF.

The chain joins TRBV6-5 to TRBJ1-2, with D possibly being TRBD1 (6 bases). CDR1 and CDR2 (germline): MNHEY, SVGAGI. The V end lost 2 bases, the J end lost 2 bases, and 9 bases lay between the germline ends. The CDR3 sequence is 14 residues long. The CDR3 sequence is CASSYRGKNYGYTF. The DNA for the CDR3 is TGTGCCAGCAGTTACAGGGGGAAAAACTATGGCTACACCTTC.

V is TRBV18 and J is TRBJ1-5; 7 nucleotides match TRBD1. Germline V CDR1 and CDR2: KGHSH, LQKENI. Germline trimming cut 6 bases from V and 2 bases from J; bases unmatched to any gene: 1. The CDR3 is 13 amino acids. CDR3 region: CASSDRGNQPQHF. CDR3 bases: TGTGCCAGCTCCGACAGGGGCAATCAGCCCCAGCATTTT.

This chain joins TRBV7-8 and TRBJ1-2; the D gene is possibly TRBD1 (5 bases). CDR1 SGHVS and CDR2 FQNEAQ come from the germline V gene. The CDR3 loop spans 14 amino acids. The germline V and J ends were trimmed by 4 bases and 8 bases, with 17 bases remaining between them. The CDR3 here is CASSSGLSSRGYTF. The CDR3 DNA reads as TGTGCCAGCAGCTCGGGACTCTCCTCGCGGGGCTACACCTTC.

The chain uses TRBV21-1 and TRBJ2-2; TRBD2 was called by the table and not checked on the DNA. TRBV21-1 is deemed a pseudogene. This CDR3 has 17 residues. For the CDR3, the DNA is TGTGCCAGCAGCTCCCTAGGGCTAGCGGATCACACCGGGGAGCTGTTTTTT. Amino acid sequence: CASSSLGLADHTGELFF.